The TCR beta chain described here comes from a study of T-cell memory formation after mild COVID-19. Looking at the study overall: TCR clusters mostly belonged to single donors.

As concerns this clonotype: Its antigen is not identified.

Germline CDR1 SGHNT, CDR2 YYREEE (reference sequence). Trimming at V came to 9 bases and at J to 3 bases, leaving 11 bases not matched to a gene. The CDR3 is 15 amino acids. TCRdb itself ran the 5' RACE reads through MiXCR, one entry per CDR3 protein. The sample records 200,000 to 300,000 distinct CDR3 sequences, over 9% being singletons. Study outcomes and limitations: Whether day 37 second-wave clones are SARS-CoV-2-specific was not confirmed.

The sequence was collected from a man aged 18 to 35 who had mild COVID-19 (a few samples of this study predate the infection). Cell type and time point are not known. The V call is TRBV5-4, the J call TRBJ1-1; TRBD1 matches at 10 bases. The specimen sequenced was PBMCs or a T cell subset sorted from them (not recorded which). The CDR3 DNA reads as TGTGCCACCGTGGACAGGGGGACCTCCCACACTGAAGCTTTCTTT. Amino acids: CATVDRGTSHTEAFF.